This T cell receptor beta chain was identified in a study of T cell repertoires in cytomegalovirus infection. Using its own MiXCR run on the reads, TCRdb lists one record per CDR3 protein. The data hold hundreds of thousands of distinct CDR3 sequences, with 15% to 20% observed a single time. This CDR3 has 12 amino acids. Notes on the study in general: Clonotypes of TCR beta that were HLA-C-restricted and CMV-specific dominated the ex vivo response.

Regarding this clonotype: The antigen remains undetermined. At one of its ends the junction is not consistent with the germline gene, which may arise from a read error.

Specimen: PBMCs. The chain links TRBV12-3 or TRBV12-4 to TRBJ1-1; the D is unclear. The TCR originated in a human donor in good health (CMV status not recorded). Some clones in this sample may be carry-over from other donors' samples. The CDR3 region has the DNA TGTGCCAGCACTTTAATTAGGACTGAAGCTTTCTTT. This encodes CASTLIRTEAFF.